The entry below gives a single T cell receptor (beta chain) sequence along with its context. Its antigen is not identified. Clones were sequenced by immunoSEQ multiplex PCR, and TCRdb holds only the in-frame ones, with some missing. The profile shows almost 70,000 clones, 74% of them singletons. Germline assignment: CDR1 KGHSH and CDR2 LQKENI. The CDR3 consists of 13 residues. Trimming pared 9 bases from V and 0 bases from J, leaving 11 bases between. This record comes from a study of vaccination effects on CD4 cells after COVID-19. Under the ViraFEST assay, PBMC were stimulated with viral peptide pools so that antigen-specific CD4+ T cells expanded. Sequencing was performed afterwards. At the end of nine to ten days of culture, CD4+ T cells were isolated. Every participant took two doses of the BNT162b2 or mRNA-1273 vaccine.

This TCR was recovered from a human donor who received a COVID-19 vaccine. V and J are TRBV18 and TRBJ1-1, with a tentative D call TRBD1 (6 bases). The sample consisted of CD4+ T cells from PBMCs cultured with HCoV-229E spike peptides, taken after COVID-19 vaccination. This CDR3 reads CASFTGLNTEAFF. The CDR3 coding sequence is TGTGCCAGTTTCACAGGGTTGAACACTGAAGCTTTCTTT.